A selection of T cell receptor beta chains follows, all from one sample in a study of Graves' ophthalmopathy and Graves' hyperthyroidism. TCRdb re-called the multiplex PCR reads through MiXCR, storing one row per CDR3 protein. This sample carries around 470,000 distinct CDR3 sequences, approximately 15% of them seen once, and the ten largest clones take 8% to 10%. What was sequenced was blood. These receptors were collected from a woman aged 25 to 39 with Graves' ophthalmopathy. Both conserved end residues are part of each CDR3.

v_call	cdr3_length	j_call	cdr3_aa
TRBV27	15	TRBJ1-2	CASSFSRERNYGYTF
TRBV15	16	TRBJ2-7	CATSRGPPGRTAEQYF
TRBV15	16	TRBJ1-1	CATSRDPREPWDEAFF
TRBV2	14	TRBJ1-5	CASSPPLDGVPQHF
TRBV3-1	13	TRBJ2-7	CASSLLARNEQYF
TRBV6-1	12	TRBJ1-2	CAGSPGQVGYTF
TRBV5-1	12	TRBJ1-2	CASSQLNYGYTF
TRBV10-3	15	TRBJ1-2	CAISEKGQGNYGYTF
TRBV11-2	15	TRBJ1-2	CASSLDYRANYGYTF
TRBV10-3	15	TRBJ2-7	CAISAQGGPSYEQYF
TRBV24-1	12	TRBJ2-2	CATSSDTGELFF
TRBV12-3/TRBV12-4	13	TRBJ2-5	CASSPDRVETQYF
TRBV3-1	13	TRBJ1-6	CASSPYEKAPLHF
TRBV19	13	TRBJ1-1	CASRQGTGTEAFF
TRBV27	11	TRBJ2-7	CASSEGVEQYF
TRBV28	15	TRBJ2-2	CASSSDRGAPGELFF
TRBV13	15	TRBJ2-7	CASSGRTGGHYEQYF
TRBV5-1	14	TRBJ2-7	CASSWDWISYEQYF
TRBV12-3/TRBV12-4	12	TRBJ1-1	CASTRGATGTFF
TRBV12-3/TRBV12-4	12	TRBJ2-5	CASRNKGETQYF
TRBV6-1	15	TRBJ1-6	CASSEGTSYNSPLHF
TRBV29-1	15	TRBJ1-3	CSVEEWFWSGNTIYF
TRBV12-3/TRBV12-4	13	TRBJ2-4	CASTYGPVGIQYF
TRBV20-1	13	TRBJ1-2	CSAISIANYGYTF
TRBV7-8	12	TRBJ1-1	CASSRRHTEAFF
TRBV5-1	14	TRBJ1-1	CASSLDHGFAEAFF
TRBV13	14	TRBJ1-2	CASSFPGQGRGYTF
TRBV20-1	14	TRBJ2-2	CSASGRGRGGELFF
TRBV5-1	16	TRBJ2-7	CASSWASGGDSYEQYF
TRBV29-1	13	TRBJ1-1	CSVAMEGSTEAFF
TRBV28	17	TRBJ1-2	CASSSNQGTDRNYGYTF
TRBV28	16	TRBJ2-7	CASRRRDRKPSYEQYF